This TCR beta chain comes out of a study of identical twins. In TCRdb, the 5' RACE reads were re-called with MiXCR into one record per CDR3 protein. This sample has around 690,000 distinct CDR3 sequences, with 21% found just once. Germline CDR1 KGHDR, CDR2 SFDVKD. V was cut by 2 bases and J by 1 base, with 9 bases left in between. The CDR3 contains 15 residues. These data are also associated with another study on T cells expressing NK-cell markers. That investigation notes: Researchers report these clonotypes also headed the CD3+CD56-NKG2C+ fraction in four donors.

The genes are TRBV24-1 and TRBJ2-3; D not resolved. This clonotype was obtained from a woman between 18 and 30 years old in good health. Sequenced material: PBMCs. Written as DNA, the CDR3 is TGTGCCACCAGTGATTACGGCGGAGGCACAGATACGCAGTATTTT. Protein: CATSDYGGGTDTQYF.